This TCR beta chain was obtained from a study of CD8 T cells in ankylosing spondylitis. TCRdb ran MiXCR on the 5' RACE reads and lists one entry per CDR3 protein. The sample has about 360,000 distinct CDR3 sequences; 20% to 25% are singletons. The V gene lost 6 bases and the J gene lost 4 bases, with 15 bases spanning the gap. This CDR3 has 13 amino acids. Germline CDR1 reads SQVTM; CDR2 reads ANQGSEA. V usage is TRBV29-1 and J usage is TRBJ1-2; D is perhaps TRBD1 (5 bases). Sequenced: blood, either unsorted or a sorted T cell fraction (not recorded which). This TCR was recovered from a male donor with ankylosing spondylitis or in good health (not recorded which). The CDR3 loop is CSVLEGLVYGYTF. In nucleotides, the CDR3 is TGCAGCGTGTTGGAGGGGTTAGTCTATGGCTACACCTTC.